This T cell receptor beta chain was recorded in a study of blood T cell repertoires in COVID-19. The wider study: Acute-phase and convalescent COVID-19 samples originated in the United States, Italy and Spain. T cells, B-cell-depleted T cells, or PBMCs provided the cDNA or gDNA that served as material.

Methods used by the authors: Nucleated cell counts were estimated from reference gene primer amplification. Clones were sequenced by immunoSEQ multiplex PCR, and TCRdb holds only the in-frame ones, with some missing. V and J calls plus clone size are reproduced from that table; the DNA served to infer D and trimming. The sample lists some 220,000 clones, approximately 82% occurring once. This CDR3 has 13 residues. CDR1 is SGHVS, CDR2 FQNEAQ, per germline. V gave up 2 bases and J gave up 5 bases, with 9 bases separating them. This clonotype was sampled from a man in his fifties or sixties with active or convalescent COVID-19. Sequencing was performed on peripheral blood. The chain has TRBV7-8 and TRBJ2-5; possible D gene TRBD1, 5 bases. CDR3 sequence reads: CASSLPPGETQYF. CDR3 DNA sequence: TGTGCCAGCAGCTTACCCCCAGGGGAGACCCAGTACTTC.